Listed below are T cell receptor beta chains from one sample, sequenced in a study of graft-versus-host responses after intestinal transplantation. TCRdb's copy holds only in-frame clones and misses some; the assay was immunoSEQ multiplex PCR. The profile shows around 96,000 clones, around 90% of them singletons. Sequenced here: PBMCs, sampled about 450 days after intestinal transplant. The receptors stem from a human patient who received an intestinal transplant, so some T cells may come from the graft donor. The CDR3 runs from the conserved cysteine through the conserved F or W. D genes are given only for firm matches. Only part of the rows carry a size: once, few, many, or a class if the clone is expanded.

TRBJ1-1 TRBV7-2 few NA CASSLFGKGTEAFF TGTGCCAGCAGCTTATTCGGCAAGGGGACTGAAGCTTTCTTT
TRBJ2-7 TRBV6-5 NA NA CASMGRDRASYEQYF TGTGCCAGCATGGGTAGGGACCGAGCGTCCTACGAGCAGTACTTC
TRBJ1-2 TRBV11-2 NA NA CASTQAGRRYTF TGTGCCAGCACCCAGGCGGGGCGCCGCTACACCTTC
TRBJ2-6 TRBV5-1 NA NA CASRNSGANVLTF TGCGCCAGCCGGAACTCTGGGGCCAACGTCCTGACTTTC
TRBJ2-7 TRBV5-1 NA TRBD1 CASSSGTGTYEQYF TGCGCCAGCAGCTCCGGGACAGGGACCTACGAGCAGTACTTC
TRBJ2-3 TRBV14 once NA CASSQAWTDTQYF TGTGCCAGCAGCCAAGCTTGGACAGATACGCAGTATTTT
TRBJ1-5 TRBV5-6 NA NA CASSLERDNQPQHF TGTGCCAGCAGCTTGGAGCGAGACAATCAGCCCCAGCATTTT
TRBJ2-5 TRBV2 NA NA CASSGETQYF TGTGCCAGCAGTGGAGAGACCCAGTACTTC
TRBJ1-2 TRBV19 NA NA CASSIPPVGVSNYGYTF TGTGCCAGTAGTATACCCCCCGTCGGAGTATCCAACTATGGCTACACCTTC
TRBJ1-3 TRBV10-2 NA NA CASGSSNTIYF TGCGCCAGCGGGAGCTCAAACACCATATATTTT
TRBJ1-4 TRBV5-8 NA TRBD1 CASSTRPGQGAMVWEKLFF TGTGCCAGCAGCACCCGGCCGGGACAGGGGGCCATGGTGTGGGAAAAACTGTTTTTT